These T cell receptor beta chains were read from a single sample in a study of cytomegalovirus exposure and HLA in healthy donors. The repertoire was sequenced with immunoSEQ multiplex PCR; TCRdb's copy has only in-frame clones and lacks some. Among 150,000 or so clones listed, roughly four fifths were seen once. The sequenced material came from PBMCs. The receptors come from a male donor in good health and CMV-seronegative. Each CDR3 is given with its conserved first and last residue. A D gene is named only where the DNA matches it firmly. Not every row has a clone size; where given, it reads once, few, many or a size class.

TRBV5-1	.	TRBD2	TRBJ2-3	CASSLGPGLAGGPPSLYTQYF	TGCGCCAGCAGCTTGGGACCGGGACTAGCGGGGGGCCCGCCAAGTCTATATACGCAGTATTTT
TRBV28	.	TRBD1	TRBJ2-7	CASSPGQGRSYEQYF	TGTGCCAGCAGCCCGGGACAGGGGAGGTCCTACGAGCAGTACTTC
TRBV14	.	.	TRBJ2-7	CASSQGRWDFTYEQYF	TGTGCCAGCAGCCAAGGGCGGTGGGACTTCACCTACGAGCAGTACTTC
TRBV5-1	.	TRBD2	TRBJ2-7	CASSSGLAEGLSVDEQYF	TGCGCCAGCAGCAGCGGACTAGCGGAGGGCCTCTCCGTTGACGAGCAGTACTTC
TRBV9	.	TRBD1	TRBJ1-1	CASSVGGSTGGWTEAFF	TGTGCCAGCAGCGTAGGGGGGTCGACAGGGGGGTGGACTGAAGCTTTCTTT
TRBV5-4	.	TRBD2	TRBJ2-7	CASTLNGRVNEQYF	TGTGCCAGCACCTTGAACGGGAGGGTCAACGAGCAGTACTTC
TRBV27	once	TRBD1	TRBJ2-1	CASSFPDRVNEQFF	TGTGCCAGCAGTTTCCCGGACAGGGTCAATGAGCAGTTCTTC
TRBV6-6	.	.	TRBJ2-7	CASSYSSVLSYEQYF	TGTGCCAGCAGTTACTCCTCCGTTCTCTCCTACGAGCAGTACTTC
TRBV4-2	.	TRBD2	TRBJ2-7	CASSQTSGITYEQYF	TGTGCCAGCAGCCAAACTAGCGGGATTACCTACGAGCAGTACTTC
TRBV5-1	.	.	TRBJ2-3	CASSLGGRAGSDTQYF	TGCGCCAGCAGCTTGGGGGGCAGGGCAGGTTCAGATACGCAGTATTTT
TRBV30	.	.	TRBJ1-4	CAWAGGTTNEKLFF	TGTGCCTGGGCCGGGGGTACAACTAATGAAAAACTGTTTTTT
TRBV4-3	.	TRBD2	TRBJ2-1	CASSQDISGGRLEQFF	TGCGCCAGCAGCCAAGATATAAGCGGGGGACGACTGGAGCAGTTCTTC
TRBV6-6	.	.	TRBJ2-4	CASSYEGRDKNIQYF	TGTGCCAGCAGTTATGAGGGGCGGGACAAAAACATTCAGTACTTC
TRBV18	.	.	TRBJ1-6	CASHSSYNSPLHF	TGTGCCAGCCACAGCTCCTATAATTCACCCCTCCACTTT
TRBV19	few	.	TRBJ1-2	CASSTGFSYGYTF	TGTGCCAGTAGCACAGGGTTTTCCTATGGCTACACCTTC
TRBV5-1	.	TRBD1	TRBJ1-2	CASSPVPGQGAGNYGYTF	TGCGCCAGCAGCCCTGTCCCGGGACAGGGGGCAGGAAACTATGGCTACACCTTC
TRBV9	.	.	TRBJ1-2	CASSVASLSKTGGYGYTF	TGTGCCAGCAGCGTAGCTAGTTTGAGTAAGACAGGCGGCTATGGCTACACCTTC
TRBV4-1	.	.	TRBJ2-3	CASSQVLDTQYF	TGCGCCAGCAGCCAAGTTCTAGATACGCAGTATTTT
TRBV4-3	once	TRBD2	TRBJ2-3	CASSQDSGSEGGIGSTDTQYF	TGCGCCAGCAGCCAAGATAGCGGGAGCGAAGGCGGTATAGGGAGCACAGATACGCAGTATTTT
TRBV7-9	.	.	TRBJ1-2	CSSIPHGGYGYTF	TGTTCCAGCATCCCACACGGAGGCTATGGCTACACCTTC
TRBV5-5	.	TRBD2	TRBJ2-2	CASSSGLAGTLLTGELFF	TGTGCCAGCAGCTCGGGACTAGCGGGGACTTTGTTGACCGGGGAGCTGTTTTTT
TRBV7-8	.	.	TRBJ1-6	CASSLRGAYNSPLHF	TGTGCCAGCAGCTTGCGGGGGGCCTATAATTCACCCCTCCACTTT
TRBV7-8	.	TRBD1	TRBJ2-3	CASSSRTGTYGDTQYF	TGTGCCAGCAGCTCCCGGACAGGAACTTACGGAGATACGCAGTATTTT
TRBV27	.	TRBD2	TRBJ2-7	CASSPAGSTYEQYF	TGTGCCAGCAGCCCAGCGGGATCTACCTACGAGCAGTACTTC
TRBV21-1	.	.	TRBJ2-6	CASGRGQGAGGANVLTF	TGTGCCAGCGGAAGGGGACAGGGGGCAGGTGGGGCCAACGTCCTGACTTTC
TRBV30	once	TRBD2	TRBJ2-5	CAWSGGDSGNQETQYF	TGTGCCTGGAGTGGGGGTGATAGCGGGAACCAAGAGACCCAGTACTTC
TRBV7-2	.	.	TRBJ2-7	CASSGGTVSYEQYF	TGTGCCAGCAGCGGAGGGACAGTCTCCTACGAGCAGTACTTC
TRBV30	.	.	TRBJ1-1	CAWGPPGPGTEAFF	TGTGCCTGGGGCCCTCCGGGTCCGGGGACTGAAGCTTTCTTT
TRBV7-2	.	.	TRBJ2-7	CASSFGTYEQYF	TGTGCCAGCAGCTTCGGGACATACGAGCAGTACTTC
TRBV7-9	.	TRBD2	TRBJ2-5	CASSSYAGGLQETQYF	TGTGCCAGCAGCTCCTATGCGGGGGGACTCCAAGAGACCCAGTACTTC
TRBV7-8	once	.	TRBJ2-1	CASSPRGLESWVQFF	TGTGCCAGCAGCCCTAGGGGGTTGGAGAGTTGGGTGCAGTTCTTC
TRBV29-1	.	.	TRBJ1-2	CSVEAEPNLSF	TGCAGCGTCGAGGCCGAACCAAATCTATCCTTC
TRBV4-3	.	.	TRBJ2-2	CASGAVPGTGELFF	TGCGCCAGCGGAGCGGTCCCTGGCACCGGGGAGCTGTTTTTT
TRBV2	.	.	TRBJ2-5	CASSDSSEETQYF	TGTGCCAGCAGTGACTCTAGCGAAGAGACCCAGTACTTC
TRBV6-5	.	TRBD1	TRBJ1-5	CASSSPRQGINQPQHF	TGTGCCAGCAGTTCGCCCCGACAGGGGATCAATCAGCCCCAGCATTTT
TRBV27	.	.	TRBJ1-3	CASSPTGGSGNTIYF	TGTGCCAGCAGCCCAACCGGGGGATCTGGAAACACCATATATTTT
TRBV28	few	TRBD2	TRBJ2-3	CASSSAGGLDTQYF	TGTGCCAGCAGTTCAGCGGGGGGGTTAGATACGCAGTATTTT
TRBV19	.	TRBD2	TRBJ2-3	CASSHGGRNTQYF	TGTGCCAGTAGTCACGGGGGGAGGAATACGCAGTATTTT
TRBV5-1	.	TRBD1	TRBJ2-3	CASSLAGTGGSDTQYF	TGCGCCAGCAGCTTGGCCGGGACAGGGGGCTCAGATACGCAGTATTTT
TRBV7-9	.	TRBD2	TRBJ2-1	CSSSGGLAGAYNEQFF	TGTTCCAGCAGCGGGGGACTAGCGGGAGCCTACAATGAGCAGTTCTTC
TRBV19	.	TRBD1	TRBJ1-5	CASSTGQGRGYQPQHF	TGTGCCAGTAGTACCGGACAGGGACGGGGGTATCAGCCCCAGCATTTT
TRBV6-1	.	TRBD1	TRBJ1-2	CASSLTGELYGYTF	TGTGCCAGCAGCTTGACAGGGGAACTCTATGGCTACACCTTC
TRBV10-3	few	TRBD1	TRBJ2-7	CAISESMGQGMNEQYF	TGTGCCATCAGTGAGTCGATGGGACAGGGTATGAACGAGCAGTACTTC
TRBV5-1	.	.	TRBJ2-1	CASSLVWSSYNEQFF	TGCGCCAGCAGCTTGGTGTGGAGCTCCTACAATGAGCAGTTCTTC
TRBV7-2	.	.	TRBJ1-5	CASSLVAADNQPQHF	TGTGCCAGCAGCTTAGTCGCGGCAGATAATCAGCCCCAGCATTTT
TRBV19	once	.	TRBJ1-2	CASMGGARAGYTF	TGTGCCAGTATGGGGGGGGCGAGAGCTGGCTACACCTTC
TRBV4-3	once	.	TRBJ2-4	CASSQEWSPLAKNIQYF	TGCGCCAGCAGCCAAGAGTGGTCCCCACTCGCCAAAAACATTCAGTACTTC